This T cell receptor (beta chain) was recovered during a study of blood T cell repertoires in COVID-19. Study overall: In each case, the material was cDNA or gDNA derived from T cells, B-cell-depleted T cells, or PBMCs.

This clone showed up just once. Losses at the gene ends were 4 bases for V and 6 bases for J; bases not matched to a gene: 11. This CDR3 contains 15 residues. Germline loops: CDR1 SEHNR, CDR2 FQNEAQ (reference sequence). Using immunoSEQ multiplex PCR, the repertoire was profiled, and TCRdb retains in-frame clones only, with some absent. Of 60,000 to 75,000 clones listed, roughly 90% are singletons. The chain has TRBV7-9 and TRBJ2-7; 8 bases map to TRBD1. This receptor was obtained from a man aged 25 to 40 with acute or convalescent COVID-19. Material for sequencing was peripheral blood. Here the CDR3 DNA reads TGTGCCAGCAGCTGGCAGGGGGCTTCATTCTCCGAGCAGTACTTC. This gives the protein CASSWQGASFSEQYF. Drawing the rest from reference TRBV7-9 and TRBJ2-7, the complete variable domain is DTGVSQNPRHKITKRGQNVTFRCDPISEHNRLYWYRQTLGQGPEFLTYFQNEAQLEKSRLLSDRFSAERPKGSFSTLEIQRTEQGDSAMYLCASSWQGASFSEQYFGPGTRLTVT.